This T cell receptor (beta chain) is drawn from a study of blood T cell repertoires in COVID-19. Study-wide context: The United States, Italy and Spain provided the acute and convalescent COVID-19 samples. Nucleic acid was either cDNA or gDNA, and it came from T cells, B-cell-depleted T cells, or PBMCs.

As processed by the authors: Reference gene primers were amplified, and this amplification served to estimate nucleated cell counts. Generated by immunoSEQ multiplex PCR, the TCRdb table keeps only in-frame clones and is missing some. The D gene and trimming were derived from the DNA, and the V and J assignments and clone size from that table. The sample contains 210,000 or so clones, roughly 84% of which appear only once. CDR1 is SGHTA and CDR2 is FQGNSA in the germline V gene. The junction had 11 bases not matched to a gene; V was cut back by 0 bases and J by 4 bases. The CDR3 extends over 18 amino acids.

The V gene is TRBV7-2, the J gene TRBJ2-3; the match to TRBD2 covers 9 bases. This clonotype originated in a woman aged 40 to 50 who had recovered from COVID-19. The sequenced sample was peripheral blood. CDR3 coding DNA: TGTGCCAGCAGCTTAGCGGGCAGCGCGGGAGGGTCAGCAGATACGCAGTATTTT. It encodes CASSLAGSAGGSADTQYF.